This TCR beta chain was identified during a study of blood T cell repertoires in COVID-19. For the study at large: Whether acute or convalescent, the COVID-19 samples came from the United States, Italy and Spain. The cDNA or gDNA used as material had been derived from T cells, B-cell-depleted T cells, or PBMCs.

V dropped 5 bases and J dropped 2 bases, with 7 bases sitting between them. The CDR3 length is 12 residues. Original handling: For nucleated cells, counts were estimated from reference gene primer amplification. Generated by immunoSEQ multiplex PCR, the TCRdb table keeps only in-frame clones and is missing some. The V and J calls and the clone size are those of that table, but D and trimming were determined from the DNA. The sample lists roughly 230,000 clones, around 90% occurring once. The receptor was isolated from a man in his 70s with acute or convalescent COVID-19. Sequenced sample: peripheral blood. The rearrangement joins TRBV12-3 or TRBV12-4 to TRBJ2-7; no reliable D call. The CDR3 sequence: CASSPLAYEQYF. The CDR3 DNA reads as TGTGCCAGCAGTCCCCTCGCCTACGAGCAGTACTTC.